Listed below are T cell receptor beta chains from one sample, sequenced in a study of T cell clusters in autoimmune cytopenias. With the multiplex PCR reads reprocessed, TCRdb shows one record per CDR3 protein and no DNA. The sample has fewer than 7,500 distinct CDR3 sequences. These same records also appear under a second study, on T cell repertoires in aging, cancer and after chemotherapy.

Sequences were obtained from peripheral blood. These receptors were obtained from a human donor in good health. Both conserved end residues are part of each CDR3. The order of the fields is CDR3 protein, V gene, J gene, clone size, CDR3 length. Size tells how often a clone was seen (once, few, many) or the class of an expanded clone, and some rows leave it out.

CDR3: CASSRGLGDTQYF
V: TRBV7-2
J: TRBJ2-3
size: NA
length: 13

CDR3: CASRFTSAVGELFF
V: TRBV6-2/TRBV6-3
J: TRBJ2-2
size: NA
length: 14

CDR3: CASQSLSAGNTIYF
V: TRBV19
J: TRBJ1-3
size: NA
length: 14

CDR3: CASSYVGHEETQYF
V: TRBV27
J: TRBJ2-5
size: NA
length: 14

CDR3: CSAIDRGSTGELFF
V: TRBV29-1
J: TRBJ2-2
size: medium-sized
length: 14

CDR3: CATSGIQRSGGQPQHF
V: TRBV15
J: TRBJ1-5
size: NA
length: 16

CDR3: CASLGIQGTDTQYF
V: TRBV27
J: TRBJ2-3
size: medium-sized
length: 14

CDR3: CASSRSRVGAEAFF
V: TRBV19
J: TRBJ1-1
size: NA
length: 14

CDR3: CASSSTAAETQYF
V: TRBV11-1
J: TRBJ2-5
size: medium-sized
length: 13

CDR3: CAWSVGQVFREQYF
V: TRBV30
J: TRBJ2-7
size: NA
length: 14

CDR3: CASSPGQGNTEAFF
V: TRBV18
J: TRBJ1-1
size: NA
length: 14

CDR3: CASSIDSRVIPNQPQHF
V: TRBV19
J: TRBJ1-5
size: NA
length: 17

CDR3: CSAQRSGDTQYF
V: TRBV29-1
J: TRBJ2-3
size: large
length: 12

CDR3: CASSLGVRTANTGELFF
V: TRBV27
J: TRBJ2-2
size: NA
length: 17

CDR3: CASSGGGLGGSYNEQFF
V: TRBV12-3/TRBV12-4
J: TRBJ2-1
size: NA
length: 17

CDR3: CASSPRGGALTAFF
V: TRBV6-5
J: TRBJ1-1
size: NA
length: 14

CDR3: CATSRSRVTSAGYEQFF
V: TRBV15
J: TRBJ2-1
size: NA
length: 17

CDR3: CAWSATGPWGSTGELFF
V: TRBV30
J: TRBJ2-2
size: NA
length: 17

CDR3: CASSLSSQWGYTF
V: TRBV11-1
J: TRBJ1-2
size: NA
length: 13

CDR3: CAYLRGGTYNEQFF
V: TRBV30
J: TRBJ2-1
size: NA
length: 14

CDR3: CASSARDRNTGELFF
V: TRBV6-1
J: TRBJ2-2
size: NA
length: 15

CDR3: CASTRASNTKAFF
V: TRBV19
J: TRBJ1-1
size: NA
length: 13

CDR3: CASIRSGVDNEQFF
V: TRBV27
J: TRBJ2-1
size: NA
length: 14

CDR3: CASSRRQGGSYNSPLHF
V: TRBV27
J: TRBJ1-6
size: NA
length: 17

CDR3: CASSGDRLAASTDTQYF
V: TRBV19
J: TRBJ2-3
size: medium-sized
length: 17